Described below is a single T cell receptor beta chain sequence and its context. The antigen is undetermined. The data originate from a study of a mutant IDH1 vaccine in newly diagnosed glioma. Study information: Vaccines began 4-6 weeks after radiotherapy alone, or with temozolomide cycles. Earlier therapy was either radiotherapy, temozolomide, or both, and most got both. Weeks 35 and 47 hosted visits V12 and V13, respectively.

This CDR3 contains 15 residues. Germline CDR1 reads WNHNN; CDR2 reads SYGVQD (reference sequence). With 0 bases clipped from V and 5 bases from J, the junction kept 4 bases outside the gene matches. Time point denoted: week 47, end of study. Alongside topical imiquimod, each dose of vaccine comprised 300 ug of mutant IDH1 20-mer peptide. The method was immunoSEQ multiplex PCR; TCRdb's version includes in-frame clones alone and lacks a portion of them. The data contain approximately 50,000 clones, approximately 76% of them seen just once; the ten biggest clones take up about 4.9%. The chain joins TRBV10-1 to TRBJ2-3, with 8 bases that match TRBD1. The TCR was taken from a woman between 40 and 50 years old with glioma. Some clones in this sample may be carry-over from other donors' samples. The source was PBMCs, collected from a glioma patient whose treatment included an IDH1 peptide vaccine. CDR3 protein: CASSESGTGRDTQYF. The CDR3 DNA sequence: TGCGCCAGCAGTGAGTCGGGGACAGGCCGAGATACGCAGTATTTT.